A single sample gave rise to the 3 T cell receptor beta chains below, sequenced in a study of blood T cell repertoires in COVID-19. Clones were sequenced by immunoSEQ multiplex PCR, and TCRdb holds only the in-frame ones, with some missing. This sample yields over 130,000 clones, of which approximately 89% are seen a single time; 28% belongs to the top ten. The sample comprised peripheral blood. These receptors originate from a human donor in a cohort sampled during active COVID-19.

This rearrangement joins TRBV7-8 to TRBJ1-1; TRBD1 is a possible D gene (5 bases). CDR1 and CDR2 (germline): SGHVS, FQNEAQ. This CDR3 contains 15 residues. V lost 3 bases and J 1 base, leaving 12 bases between the germline ends. Here the CDR3 reads CASSFIGAANTEAFF. Here the CDR3 DNA reads TGTGCCAGCAGCTTCATAGGGGCCGCGAACACTGAAGCTTTCTTT.

This rearrangement joins TRBV14 to TRBJ1-1; 9 nucleotides match TRBD1. Trimming at V came to 4 bases and at J to 8 bases, leaving 2 bases not matched to a gene. CDR1 SGHDN and CDR2 FVKESK come from the germline V gene. The CDR3 covers 12 residues. The CDR3 nucleotides are TGTGCCAGCAGCCCTGGACAGGGGGAAGCTTTCTTT. Amino acids: CASSPGQGEAFF.

This chain joins TRBV7-9 and TRBJ2-5; TRBD1 matches 9 bases. The CDR3 has 15 residues. The ends lost 6 bases at V and 3 bases at J; junction bases unmatched: 8. Germline CDR1 is SEHNR and CDR2 is FQNEAQ (reference sequence). CDR3 DNA: TGTGCCAGCAGTCCCACAGGGGGCGCGAAAGAGACCCAGTACTTC. Amino acids: CASSPTGGAKETQYF.